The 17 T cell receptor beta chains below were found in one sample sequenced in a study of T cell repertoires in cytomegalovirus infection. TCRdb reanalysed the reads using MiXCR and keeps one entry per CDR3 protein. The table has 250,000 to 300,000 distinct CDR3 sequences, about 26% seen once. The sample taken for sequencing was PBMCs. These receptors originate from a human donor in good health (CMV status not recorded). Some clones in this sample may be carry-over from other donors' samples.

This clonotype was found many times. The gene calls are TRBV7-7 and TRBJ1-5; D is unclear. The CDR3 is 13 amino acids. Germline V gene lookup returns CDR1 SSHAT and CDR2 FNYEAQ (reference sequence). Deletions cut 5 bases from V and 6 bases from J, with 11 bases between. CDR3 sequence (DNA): TGTGCCAGCAGCCCCACCTGCTGTCAGCCCCAGCATTTT. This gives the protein CASSPTCCQPQHF.

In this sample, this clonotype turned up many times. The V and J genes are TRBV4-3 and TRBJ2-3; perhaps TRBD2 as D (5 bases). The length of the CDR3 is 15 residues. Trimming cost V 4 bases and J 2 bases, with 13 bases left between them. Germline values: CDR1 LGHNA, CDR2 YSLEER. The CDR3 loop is CASSRGARSTDTQYF. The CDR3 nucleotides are TGCGCCAGCAGCCGGGGAGCCAGGTCCACAGATACGCAGTATTTT.

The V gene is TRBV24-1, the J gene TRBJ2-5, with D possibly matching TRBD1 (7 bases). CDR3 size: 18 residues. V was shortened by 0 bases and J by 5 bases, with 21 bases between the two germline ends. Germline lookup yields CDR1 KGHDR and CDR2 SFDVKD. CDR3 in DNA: TGTGCCACCAGTGATTTGCCGCGGGGCAGGGGGAAGGGGGAGACCCAGTACTTC. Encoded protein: CATSDLPRGRGKGETQYF.

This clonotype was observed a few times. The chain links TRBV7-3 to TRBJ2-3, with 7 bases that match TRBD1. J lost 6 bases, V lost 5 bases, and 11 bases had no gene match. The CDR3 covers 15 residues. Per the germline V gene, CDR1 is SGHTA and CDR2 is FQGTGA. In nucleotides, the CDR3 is TGTGCCAGCAGCATCGACGGCAGGGGGAGCGATACGCAGTATTTT. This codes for CASSIDGRGSDTQYF. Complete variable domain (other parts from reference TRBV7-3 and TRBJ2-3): GAGVSQTPSNKVTEKGKYVELRCDPISGHTALYWYRQSLGQGPEFLIYFQGTGAADDSGLPNDRFFAVRPEGSVSTLKIQRTERGDSAVYLCASSIDGRGSDTQYFGPGTRLTVL.

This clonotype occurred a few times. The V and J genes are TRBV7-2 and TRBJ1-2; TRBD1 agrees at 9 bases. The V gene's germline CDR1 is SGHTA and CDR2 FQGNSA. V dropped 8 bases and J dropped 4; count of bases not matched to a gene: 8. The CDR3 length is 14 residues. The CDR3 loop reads CASATGGAGYGYTF. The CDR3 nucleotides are TGTGCCAGCGCCACAGGGGGCGCGGGCTATGGCTACACCTTC.

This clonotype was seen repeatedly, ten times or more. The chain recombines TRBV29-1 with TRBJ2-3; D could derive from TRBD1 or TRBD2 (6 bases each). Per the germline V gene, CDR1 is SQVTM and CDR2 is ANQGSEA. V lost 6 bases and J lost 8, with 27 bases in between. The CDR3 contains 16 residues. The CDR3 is CSVDMNGQGGSGTQYF. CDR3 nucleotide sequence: TGCAGCGTAGACATGAATGGCCAAGGGGGGTCTGGTACGCAGTATTTT.

The CDR3 reads CASSTPAGGPMGEQYF. The CDR3 DNA reads TGTGCCAGCAGTACCCCGGCCGGGGGGCCGATGGGCGAGCAGTACTTC. The J gene is TRBJ2-7, the V gene TRBV28; a weak D match, TRBD2 (7 bases). The CDR3 consists of 16 residues. Germline loops: CDR1 MDHEN, CDR2 SYDVKM. The V end lost 5 bases, the J end lost 6 bases, and 23 bases lay between the germline ends. The full variable domain, completed using reference TRBV28 and TRBJ2-7, is DVKVTQSSRYLVKRTGEKVFLECVQDMDHENMFWYRQDPGLGLRLIYFSYDVKMKEKGDIPEGYSVSREKKERFSLILESASTNQTSMYLCASSTPAGGPMGEQYFGPGTRLTVT.

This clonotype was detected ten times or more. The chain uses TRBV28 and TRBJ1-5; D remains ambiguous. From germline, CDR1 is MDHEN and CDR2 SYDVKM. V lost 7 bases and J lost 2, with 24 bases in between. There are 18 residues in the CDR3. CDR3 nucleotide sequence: TGTGCCAGCACTAGGAGGAGCTTCGCGGGGAGGGGCAATCAGCCCCAGCATTTT. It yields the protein CASTRRSFAGRGNQPQHF.

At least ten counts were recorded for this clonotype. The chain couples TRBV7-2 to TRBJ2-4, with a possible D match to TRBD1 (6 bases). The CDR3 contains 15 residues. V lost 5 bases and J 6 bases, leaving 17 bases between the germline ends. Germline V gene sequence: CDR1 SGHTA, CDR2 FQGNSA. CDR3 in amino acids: CASSPVTGQRNIQYF. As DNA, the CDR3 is TGTGCCAGCAGCCCCGTAACGGGACAAAGAAACATTCAGTACTTC.

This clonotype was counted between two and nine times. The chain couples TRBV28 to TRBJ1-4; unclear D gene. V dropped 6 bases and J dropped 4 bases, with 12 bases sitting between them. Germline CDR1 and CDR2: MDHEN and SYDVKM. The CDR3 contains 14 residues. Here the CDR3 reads CASSPGARNEKLFF. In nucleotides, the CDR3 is TGTGCCAGCAGCCCCGGCGCGCGTAATGAAAAACTGTTTTTT.

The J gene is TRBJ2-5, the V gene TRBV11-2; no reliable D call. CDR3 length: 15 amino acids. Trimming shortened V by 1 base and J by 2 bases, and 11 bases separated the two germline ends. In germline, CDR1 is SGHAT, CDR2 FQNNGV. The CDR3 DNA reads TGTGCCAGCAGCTTAGGGCCGCAAGGGCAAGAGACCCAGTACTTC. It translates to CASSLGPQGQETQYF.

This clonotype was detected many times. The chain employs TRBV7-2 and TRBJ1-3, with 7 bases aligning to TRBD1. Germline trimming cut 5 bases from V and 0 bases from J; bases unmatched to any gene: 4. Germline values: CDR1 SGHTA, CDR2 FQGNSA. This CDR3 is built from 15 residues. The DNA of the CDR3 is TGTGCCAGCAGCACTGGGGACAGCTCTGGAAACACCATATATTTT. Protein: CASSTGDSSGNTIYF.

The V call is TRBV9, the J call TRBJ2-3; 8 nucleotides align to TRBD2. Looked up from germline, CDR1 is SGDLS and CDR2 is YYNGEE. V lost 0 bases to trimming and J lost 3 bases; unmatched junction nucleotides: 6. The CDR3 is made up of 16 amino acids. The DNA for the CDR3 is TGTGCCAGCAGCGTAGGAAGTAGCGGGAAGACAGATACGCAGTATTTT. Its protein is CASSVGSSGKTDTQYF. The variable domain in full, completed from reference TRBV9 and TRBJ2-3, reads DSGVTQTPKHLITATGQRVTLRCSPRSGDLSVYWYQQSLDQGLQFLIQYYNGEERAKGNILERFSAQQFPDLHSELNLSSLELGDSALYFCASSVGSSGKTDTQYFGPGTRLTVL.

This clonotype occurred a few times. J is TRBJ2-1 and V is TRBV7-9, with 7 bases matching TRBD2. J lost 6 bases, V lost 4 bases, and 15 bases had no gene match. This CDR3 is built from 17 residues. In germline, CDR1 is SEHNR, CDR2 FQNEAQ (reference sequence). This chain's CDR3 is CASSSRTRRPDGNEQFF. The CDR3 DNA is TGTGCCAGCAGCTCCCGGACTAGGAGACCTGATGGCAATGAGCAGTTCTTC.

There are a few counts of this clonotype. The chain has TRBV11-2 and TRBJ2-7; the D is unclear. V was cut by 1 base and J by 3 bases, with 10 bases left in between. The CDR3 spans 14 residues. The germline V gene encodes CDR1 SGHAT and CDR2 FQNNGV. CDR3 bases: TGTGCCAGCAGCTTAGGCCCGGGCTACTACGAGCAGTACTTC. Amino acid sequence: CASSLGPGYYEQYF. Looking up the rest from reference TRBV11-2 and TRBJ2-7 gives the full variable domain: EAGVAQSPRYKIIEKRQSVAFWCNPISGHATLYWYQQILGQGPKLLIQFQNNGVVDDSQLPKDRFSAERLKGVDSTLKIQPAKLEDSAVYLCASSLGPGYYEQYFGPGTRLTVT.

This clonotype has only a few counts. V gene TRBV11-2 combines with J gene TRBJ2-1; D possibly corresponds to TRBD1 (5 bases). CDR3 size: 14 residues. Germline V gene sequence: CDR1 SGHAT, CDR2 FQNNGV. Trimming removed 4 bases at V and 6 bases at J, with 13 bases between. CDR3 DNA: TGTGCCAGCAGCTACACACCCCAGGGCAATGAGCAGTTCTTC. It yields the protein CASSYTPQGNEQFF.

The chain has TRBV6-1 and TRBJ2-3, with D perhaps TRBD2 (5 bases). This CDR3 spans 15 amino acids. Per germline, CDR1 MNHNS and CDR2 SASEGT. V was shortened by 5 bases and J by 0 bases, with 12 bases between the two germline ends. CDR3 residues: CASSSRRTSTDTQYF. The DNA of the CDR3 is TGTGCCAGCAGTTCACGACGGACTAGCACAGATACGCAGTATTTT.